This T cell receptor beta chain was obtained from a study of T-cell reconstitution after alpha-beta-depleted transplantation in children (dated by TCRdb to 2015 to 2016). Regarding the study in general: Using TCR repertoire profiling, the study quantitatively followed how T-cell immune reconstitution unfolded in children after TCRalphabeta/CD19-depleted allogeneic hematopoietic cell transplantation.

V ends up 5 bases short and J 7 bases short, with an unmatched junction base count of 7. The CDR3 starts with the cysteine, ends with the phenylalanine, and has 14 residues. Only the CDR3 part of the read is kept: 42 bases, read in frame from the first base. The germline V gene specifies MDHEN as CDR1 and SYDVKM as CDR2. The treatment or condition tag for this specimen amounts to: allogeneic hematopoietic cell transplantation with graft depleted of TCRalphabeta T cells and CD19 B cells. The children who served as transplant recipients had been given grafts of TCRalphabeta/CD19-depleted allogeneic hematopoietic cells. Library preparation was by PCR. TCRdb lists the instrument as Illumina HiSeq 2500. TCR libraries were prepared with molecular barcoding, using unique molecular identifiers to normalize TCRbeta repertoire quantification. The public reads were run again by TCRdb, first through fastp at Q25 and then through MiXCR, and only productive beta chains were kept. Every entry covers one CDR3 protein and lists the most common genes and DNA from its rows. The sample table shows 330,000 or so distinct CDR3 sequences, and around 10% are seen once. The top ten clonotypes cover 7.5% of the sample.

What the study reported, not specific to this receptor: In some patients, high TCRbeta diversity at day 60 was attributed to recipient T cells and intrathymic progenitors that had survived conditioning. Hyperexpanded clone frequencies declined over subsequent months; after one year, T-cell counts and TCRbeta diversity were mostly attributed to newly produced T cells. About two months after transplant, the apparently early recovery of alphabetaT-cell counts reportedly depended on just several hundred clones that had expanded rapidly and came from non-depleted graft cells.

Turning to this clonotype: The target of this receptor is not known. Base qualities are missing; no much larger clone stands one base away.

The TCR was taken from a boy younger than two with acute myeloid leukemia, due to receive a stem cell transplant. The chain is made from TRBV28 and TRBJ2-5, with 10 bases aligning to TRBD1. The specimen comprised PBMCs, sampled before TCRalphabeta/CD19-depleted stem cell transplant. The DNA reads TGTGCCAGCAGTGGGGACAGGGGCCGGGGGACCCAGTACTTC. Translated, this gives CASSGDRGRGTQYF.